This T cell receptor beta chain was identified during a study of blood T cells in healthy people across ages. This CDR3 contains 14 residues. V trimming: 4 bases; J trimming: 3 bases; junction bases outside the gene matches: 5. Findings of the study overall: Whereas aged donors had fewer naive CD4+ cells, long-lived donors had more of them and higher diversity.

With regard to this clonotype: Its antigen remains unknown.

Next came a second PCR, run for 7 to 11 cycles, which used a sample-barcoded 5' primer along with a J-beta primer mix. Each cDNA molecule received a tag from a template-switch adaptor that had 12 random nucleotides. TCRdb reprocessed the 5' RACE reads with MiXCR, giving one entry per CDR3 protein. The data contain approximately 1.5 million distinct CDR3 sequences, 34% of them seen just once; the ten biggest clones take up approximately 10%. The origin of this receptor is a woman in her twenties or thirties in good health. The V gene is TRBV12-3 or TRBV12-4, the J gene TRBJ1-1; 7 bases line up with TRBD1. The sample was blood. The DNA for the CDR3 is TGTGCCAGCAGTTCGACAGGGTACGACACTGAAGCTTTCTTT. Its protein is CASSSTGYDTEAFF.